Each of the 5 T cell receptor beta chains below was sequenced from the same sample in a study of shared clonotypes between healthy human individuals (dated by TCRdb to the early 2020s). Library prep was done by the immunoSEQ multiplex PCR assay. Sourced from immuneACCESS, this table was stored by TCRdb with only in-frame sequences that have V and J called. A share of the clones is absent; for the studies checked, an unresolved V gene accounts for under half, and the remainder has no known explanation. The sample records some 2,500,000 clones, approximately 94% of which are singletons. In total, the top ten clones hold approximately 0.37% of the sample. Input material: naive CD4+ T cells from PBMCs. In light of the paper, this sample's cell subset or site label describes: CD45RA+ positively selected. All receptors come from a man younger than 35 in good health. Some clones in this sample may be carry-over from other donors' samples.

This chain connects TRBV6-6 to TRBJ1-2; D not resolved. The germline V gene encodes CDR1 MNHNY and CDR2 SVGAGI (reference sequence). V was clipped by 4 bases and J by 0 bases, with 15 bases between them. This CDR3 comprises 16 residues. CDR3 nucleotides: TGTGCCAGCAGTTCGCCGACACATAAATCTAACTATGGCTACACCTTC. Translating gives CASSSPTHKSNYGYTF.

This chain joins TRBV5-1 and TRBJ2-2, with D perhaps TRBD2 (6 bases). CDR3 length: 15 amino acids. The V end lost 1 base, the J end lost 4 bases, and 11 bases lay between the germline ends. CDR1 SGHRS and CDR2 YFSETQ come from the germline V gene. The CDR3 nucleotides read TGCGCCAGCAGCTTGTTCGGGGGTTCCACCGGGGAGCTGTTTTTT. It codes for CASSLFGGSTGELFF.

This chain connects TRBV5-1 to TRBJ1-1, with D possibly matching TRBD1 (6 bases). V shed 2 bases and J shed 10 bases, with 15 bases lying between them. Germline V CDR1 and CDR2: SGHRS, YFSETQ. The CDR3 spans 13 residues. The CDR3 nucleotides are TGCGCCAGCAGCTTTTCAGGGGCTAGTGGAGCTTTCTTT. Translation: CASSFSGASGAFF.

The chain combines TRBV30 with TRBJ1-2; 7 bases align to TRBD1. This CDR3 has 16 amino acids. The V gene's germline CDR1 is GTSNPN and CDR2 SVGIG (reference sequence). V was clipped by 4 bases and J by 0 bases; unmatched bases: 11. CDR3 sequence: CAWMDPDRASNYGYTF. CDR3 DNA sequence: TGTGCCTGGATGGACCCCGACAGGGCCTCTAACTATGGCTACACCTTC. Drawing the rest from reference TRBV30 and TRBJ1-2, the complete variable domain is SQTIHQWPATLVQPVGSPLSLECTVEGTSNPNLYWYRQAAGRGLQLLFYSVGIGQISSEVPQNLSASRPQDRQFILSSKKLLLSDSGFYLCAWMDPDRASNYGYTFGSGTRLTVV.

The gene calls are TRBV6-1 and TRBJ1-2; D is possibly TRBD1 (5 bases). The CDR3 consists of 15 residues. Trimming left V 6 bases short and J 8 bases short, with 22 bases between. Germline V gene data show CDR1 as MNHNS and CDR2 as SASEGT. The CDR3 DNA reads as TGTGCCAGCAGAGATCGAACAGGAGCTAACCGAGGCTACACCTTC. Its translation is CASRDRTGANRGYTF.